Reported below is one T cell receptor beta chain. Its target is not known. This sample is part of a study of yellow fever vaccine responses in identical twins. CDR1 and CDR2 (germline): SNHLY, FYNNEI. The CDR3 length is 13 residues. V was trimmed by 6 bases and J by 2 bases, leaving 8 bases between them. Study-level results: A vaccine T cell response that seemed partly convergent and partly personalized was reported in twins.

MiXCR, applied by TCRdb to the RT-PCR reads, yields one record per CDR3 protein. This table has about 19,000 distinct CDR3 sequences, around 70% appearing once. Here the sequenced sample was T cells from blood (PBMCs), unsorted or a sorted subset (not recorded which), taken before or after yellow fever vaccination (not recorded which). The genes are TRBV2 and TRBJ2-1, with D possibly TRBD1 on 6 matching bases. The sequence was obtained from a woman younger than 30 who received the yellow fever vaccine. The CDR3 region has the DNA TGTGCCAGCAGAGGACAGACCTACAATGAGCAGTTCTTC. This sequence encodes CASRGQTYNEQFF.